The TCR beta chain described here comes from a study of technical replicates of blood from a few donors. Repertoires were generated with immunoSEQ multiplex PCR, while TCRdb's copy carries only in-frame clones and drops some. In the table there are tens of thousands of clones, 93% of which are singletons. This CDR3 comprises 19 residues. The ends lost 0 bases at V and 5 bases at J; junction bases unmatched: 17. Germline CDR1 MGHRA, CDR2 YSYEKL. This chain links TRBV4-1 with TRBJ2-5; the match to TRBD2 covers 8 bases. This receptor was obtained from a human donor in good health. Sequencing used T cells isolated from PBMCs. CDR3 loop: CASSQDLERKAGVPETQYF. The CDR3 DNA reads as TGCGCCAGCAGCCAAGATTTGGAGAGAAAAGCGGGAGTCCCGGAGACCCAGTACTTC.